This is a list of T cell receptor beta chains from one sample in a study of response to subunit inactivated influenza vaccine. A single record per CDR3 protein comes from TCRdb applying MiXCR to the RT-PCR reads. The sample lists 650,000 to 800,000 distinct CDR3 sequences, over 11% occurring once. Sequenced material: PBMCs from blood, taken less than 15 days before vaccination. The receptor set was obtained from a man in his fifties who received an inactivated influenza vaccine. Each CDR3 is given without its conserved first and last residue. Some rows mark clone size as missing; the rest say once, few, many or name a class of expanded clone.

abundance,j_gene,v_gene,CDR3aa
NA,TRBJ2-7,TRBV20-1,SGLRPQGGSGRRQY
NA,TRBJ2-4,TRBV5-4,ASSLGGRGAKNIQY
NA,TRBJ2-7,TRBV5-5,ASSQQVGEQY
few,TRBJ2-2,TRBV5-1,ASSSSLLLTGELF
few,TRBJ2-7,TRBV28,ASTRTGYEQY
many,TRBJ2-1,TRBV3-1,ASSQDGSRVDEQF
NA,TRBJ1-2,TRBV27,ASSLRTGLSGYT
few,TRBJ2-2,TRBV5-6,ASSPGTGIAGELF
NA,TRBJ1-1,TRBV28,ASSPSGGASTEAF
NA,TRBJ2-5,TRBV27,ASTPGLGTGQETQY
many,TRBJ2-1,TRBV6-1,ASSRTGGAGGEQF
NA,TRBJ1-1,TRBV4-1,ASSQDWRGTEAF
NA,TRBJ2-7,TRBV20-1,SARRPAGGPEEQY
few,TRBJ1-5,TRBV20-1,SARIGDSNQPQH
NA,TRBJ1-1,TRBV28,ASSLGFDRTNTEAF
NA,TRBJ1-5,TRBV12-3/TRBV12-4,ASSSGTGVSNQPQH
NA,TRBJ2-3,TRBV6-2/TRBV6-3,ASRSRGGTGTHTQY
NA,TRBJ2-2,TRBV7-6,ASTTGGELTGELF